Listed below are T cell receptor beta chains from one sample, sequenced in a study of CD8 T cells in Susac syndrome. TCRdb fed the immunoSEQ multiplex PCR reads into MiXCR, producing one record per CDR3 protein. The sample has fewer than 200,000 distinct CDR3 sequences, around nine tenths seen once; the top ten hold about 0.1%. Sequencing used CD4+ T cells from PBMCs. All receptors come from a human donor with Susac syndrome. CDR3s include the opening cysteine and the closing phenylalanine or tryptophan. Fields, in order: CDR3 protein, CDR3 DNA, V gene, D gene, J gene, clone size. A D gene is named only where the DNA matches it firmly. A clone size is listed for some rows: how often the clone was seen (once, few, many), or a class if it is expanded.

CDR3 protein: CASSFPGGETQYF
CDR3 DNA: TGTGCCAGCAGCTTCCCCGGGGGGGAGACCCAGTACTTC
V gene: TRBV5-4
D gene: TRBD2
J gene: TRBJ2-5
clone size: -

CDR3 protein: CASSLADGQPQHF
CDR3 DNA: TGCGCCAGCAGCTTGGCGGACGGTCAGCCCCAGCATTTT
V gene: TRBV5-1
D gene: -
J gene: TRBJ1-5
clone size: once

CDR3 protein: CSASRDLNNEQFF
CDR3 DNA: TGCAGTGCTAGTCGGGATTTAAACAATGAGCAGTTCTTC
V gene: TRBV20-1
D gene: -
J gene: TRBJ2-1
clone size: -

CDR3 protein: CASSLMADGYTF
CDR3 DNA: TGCGCCAGCAGCTTGATGGCAGACGGCTACACCTTC
V gene: TRBV5-1
D gene: -
J gene: TRBJ1-2
clone size: -

CDR3 protein: CASRTASGRSYNEQFF
CDR3 DNA: TGTGCCAGCAGGACCGCTAGCGGACGCTCCTACAATGAGCAGTTCTTC
V gene: TRBV5-5
D gene: TRBD2
J gene: TRBJ2-1
clone size: -

CDR3 protein: CAISVMGEGEAFF
CDR3 DNA: TGTGCCATCAGTGTTATGGGGGAGGGTGAAGCTTTCTTT
V gene: TRBV10-3
D gene: -
J gene: TRBJ1-1
clone size: -

CDR3 protein: CASRAPGRSSYEQYF
CDR3 DNA: TGTGCCAGCAGAGCCCCAGGACGGTCCTCCTACGAGCAGTACTTC
V gene: TRBV6-6
D gene: -
J gene: TRBJ2-7
clone size: -

CDR3 protein: CASSLARAGANVLTF
CDR3 DNA: TGTGCCAGCAGTTTGGCGCGGGCTGGGGCCAACGTCCTGACTTTC
V gene: TRBV12-3/TRBV12-4
D gene: -
J gene: TRBJ2-6
clone size: -

CDR3 protein: CASSRGGIRGDTQYF
CDR3 DNA: TGTGCCAGCAGCCGAGGGGGGATTCGTGGAGATACGCAGTATTTT
V gene: TRBV7-3
D gene: -
J gene: TRBJ2-3
clone size: -

CDR3 protein: CASSLGGVYEQYF
CDR3 DNA: TGTGCCAGCAGTTTAGGAGGAGTATACGAGCAGTACTTC
V gene: TRBV12-3/TRBV12-4
D gene: -
J gene: TRBJ2-7
clone size: few

CDR3 protein: CASTNTGELFF
CDR3 DNA: TGTGCCTCCACGAACACCGGGGAGCTGTTTTTT
V gene: TRBV30
D gene: -
J gene: TRBJ2-2
clone size: once

CDR3 protein: CASSHVTGGLNTGELFF
CDR3 DNA: TGTGCCAGCAGCCACGTGACGGGGGGATTGAACACCGGGGAGCTGTTTTTT
V gene: TRBV13
D gene: TRBD2
J gene: TRBJ2-2
clone size: -

CDR3 protein: CASTIGDRTGGNEQFF
CDR3 DNA: TGTGCCAGTACCATAGGGGACCGGACAGGGGGCAATGAGCAGTTCTTC
V gene: TRBV19
D gene: TRBD1
J gene: TRBJ2-1
clone size: -

CDR3 protein: CASSFHSRTDTQYF
CDR3 DNA: TGTGCCAGCAGCTTCCACTCACGCACAGATACGCAGTATTTT
V gene: TRBV11-1
D gene: -
J gene: TRBJ2-3
clone size: few

CDR3 protein: CAWSVRGGETQYF
CDR3 DNA: TGTGCCTGGAGTGTCAGGGGGGGGGAGACCCAGTACTTC
V gene: TRBV30
D gene: -
J gene: TRBJ2-5
clone size: -

CDR3 protein: CASSLLPDYQPQHF
CDR3 DNA: TGCGCCAGCAGCTTGTTGCCAGACTATCAGCCCCAGCATTTT
V gene: TRBV5-1
D gene: -
J gene: TRBJ1-5
clone size: -

CDR3 protein: CASSISSGRAEQFF
CDR3 DNA: TGTGCCAGTAGTATATCTAGCGGGAGAGCTGAGCAGTTCTTC
V gene: TRBV19
D gene: TRBD2
J gene: TRBJ2-1
clone size: -